These 16 T cell receptor beta chains originate from one sample sequenced in a study of control samples from healthy donors and cancer patients. Here immunoSEQ multiplex PCR was the method, and the copy in TCRdb shows in-frame clones only, minus some. The sample consists of some 150,000 clones, 89% of them appearing once. The sequencing input was blood. Source of these receptors: a young man in good health.

The gene calls are TRBV6-5 and TRBJ1-2; D is unclear. This CDR3 has 15 residues. Germline V CDR1 and CDR2: MNHEY, SVGAGI. V gave up 2 bases and J gave up 4 bases, with 14 bases separating them. CDR3 residues: CASSYLGPKGYGYTF. The CDR3 DNA reads TGTGCCAGCAGTTACCTGGGTCCGAAAGGCTATGGCTACACCTTC.

The gene calls are TRBV5-1 and TRBJ2-5, with a possible D match to TRBD2 (6 bases). CDR3 length: 14 amino acids. Per the germline V gene, CDR1 is SGHRS and CDR2 is YFSETQ. V lost 2 bases and J lost 4, with 12 bases in between. The CDR3 sequence is CASSLGGMGETQYF. The CDR3 nucleotides are TGCGCCAGCAGCTTAGGAGGGATGGGAGAGACCCAGTACTTC. Filled out from reference TRBV5-1 and TRBJ2-5, the complete variable domain reads KAGVTQTPRYLIKTRGQQVTLSCSPISGHRSVSWYQQTPGQGLQFLFEYFSETQRNKGNFPGRFSGRQFSNSRSEMNVSTLELGDSALYLCASSLGGMGETQYFGPGTRLLVL.

J is TRBJ1-2 and V is TRBV24-1; D not certain. V shed 1 base and J shed 3 bases, with 8 bases lying between them. Germline V gene lookup returns CDR1 KGHDR and CDR2 SFDVKD. There are 14 residues in the CDR3. The CDR3 coding sequence is TGTGCCACCAGTGATTTAAGGGTAGACTATGGCTACACCTTC. It is translated as CATSDLRVDYGYTF.

The genes are TRBV9 and TRBJ1-2; tentative D call: TRBD1 (5 bases). The CDR3 extends over 15 amino acids. The V gene lost 5 bases and the J gene lost 0 bases, with 14 bases spanning the gap. Germline-derived CDR1 and CDR2 are SGDLS and YYNGEE. CDR3 sequence reads: CASSEDSVANYGYTF. The CDR3 bases are TGTGCCAGCAGTGAAGACAGCGTGGCTAACTATGGCTACACCTTC.

J is TRBJ1-2 and V is TRBV29-1, with TRBD1 as a possible D gene (5 bases). Germline values: CDR1 SQVTM, CDR2 ANQGSEA. The V and J ends lost 6 bases and 6 bases respectively, with 14 bases between them. There are 12 residues in the CDR3. CDR3 nucleotide sequence: TGCAGCGTCACCTCGGGACCTAATGGCTACACCTTC. Protein sequence: CSVTSGPNGYTF. The full variable domain, rest sourced from reference TRBV29-1 and TRBJ1-2, is SAVISQKPSRDICQRGTSLTIQCQVDSQVTMMFWYRQQPGQSLTLIATANQGSEATYESGFVIDKFPISRPNLTFSTLTVSNMSPEDSSIYLCSVTSGPNGYTFGSGTRLTVV.

This chain joins TRBV7-3 and TRBJ2-7; D gene ambiguous. This CDR3 region has 13 residues. The germline gives CDR1 SGHTA, CDR2 FQGTGA. V was clipped by 0 bases and J by 6 bases, with 9 bases between them. CDR3 protein: CASSLTGIGEQYF. The CDR3 DNA follows: TGTGCCAGCAGCTTAACAGGGATTGGCGAGCAGTACTTC.

The chain uses TRBV9 and TRBJ2-2; 7 bases map to TRBD1. CDR3 length: 16 amino acids. Germline V gives CDR1 SGDLS, CDR2 YYNGEE. V lost 4 bases, J lost 0 bases, and 6 bases stayed unmatched. The CDR3 protein is CASSISTGTNTGELFF. The CDR3 DNA is TGTGCCAGCAGCATATCGACAGGGACGAACACCGGGGAGCTGTTTTTT.

The chain couples TRBV4-3 to TRBJ1-1; D not resolved. The germline V gene encodes CDR1 LGHNA and CDR2 YSLEER. This CDR3 comprises 15 residues. Trimming pared 0 bases from V and 5 bases from J, leaving 13 bases between. CDR3 coding DNA: TGCGCCAGCAGCCAAGATGGAGGTTATTTGACTGAAGCTTTCTTT. This gives the protein CASSQDGGYLTEAFF.

V and J are TRBV11-3 and TRBJ1-1; D is unclear. This CDR3 comprises 13 residues. The V end lost 0 bases, the J end lost 7 bases, and 9 bases lay between the germline ends. Germline V gives CDR1 SGHNT, CDR2 YENEEA. The CDR3, as DNA: TGTGCCAGCAGCTTAGATAGGCACAGTGAAGCTTTCTTT. It specifies CASSLDRHSEAFF.

The table lists this clone with a few counts. The rearrangement links TRBV19 to TRBJ2-1; 9 positions match TRBD2. This CDR3 region has 16 residues. V gave up 5 bases and J gave up 5 bases; unmatched junction bases: 10. In germline, CDR1 is LNHDA, CDR2 SQIVND (reference sequence). The DNA for the CDR3 is TGTGCCAGTAGTGTTGCGGGACTAGCTTCAAACAATGAGCAGTTCTTC. Its translation is CASSVAGLASNNEQFF.

V and J are TRBV6-2 or TRBV6-3 and TRBJ1-4; no firm D call. This CDR3 contains 14 residues. V lost 4 bases and J lost 3, with 9 bases in between. Per germline, CDR1 MNHEY and CDR2 SVGEGT. DNA of the CDR3: TGTGCCAGCAGTTCGGGCGGAGCTAATGAAAAACTGTTTTTT. Residues: CASSSGGANEKLFF.

The chain is built from TRBV10-3 and TRBJ2-1; 9 nucleotides match TRBD2. V lost 3 bases and J lost 4; bases outside the gene matches: 1. Germline CDR1 ENHRY, CDR2 SYGVKD. CDR3 length: 14 amino acids. The CDR3 reads CAISDLAGYNEQFF. CDR3 in DNA: TGTGCCATCAGTGACCTAGCGGGGTACAATGAGCAGTTCTTC.

This sequence joins TRBV19 and TRBJ2-5, with 14 nucleotides matching TRBD2. This CDR3 spans 16 amino acids. Germline CDR1 reads LNHDA; CDR2 reads SQIVND (reference sequence). V trimming: 5 bases; J trimming: 5 bases; junction bases outside the gene matches: 7. The DNA for the CDR3 is TGTGCCAGTAGTTGGGGACTAGCGGGAGTACTGGAGACCCAGTACTTC. Protein sequence: CASSWGLAGVLETQYF.

The chain has TRBV23-1 and TRBJ2-1, with 14 nucleotides matching TRBD2. TRBV23-1 is an ORF, with its function uncertain. There are 19 residues in the CDR3. The ends lost 4 bases at V and 5 bases at J; junction bases unmatched: 13. This chain's CDR3 is CASSPSIVTSGGVNNEQFF. CDR3 nucleotides: TGCGCCAGCAGTCCATCCATTGTGACTAGCGGGGGGGTAAACAATGAGCAGTTCTTC.

The V gene is TRBV6-1, the J gene TRBJ1-3, with a tentative D call TRBD1 (5 bases). This CDR3 is 16 amino acids long. In germline, CDR1 is MNHNS, CDR2 SASEGT. Deletions cut 3 bases from V and 0 bases from J, with 12 bases between. The DNA for the CDR3 is TGTGCCAGCAGTGAGTCGGCAGGGACCTCTGGAAACACCATATATTTT. Translating gives CASSESAGTSGNTIYF.

J is TRBJ2-7 and V is TRBV6-2 or TRBV6-3; D is possibly TRBD2 (6 bases). Germline loops: CDR1 MNHEY, CDR2 SVGEGT. The V end was cut by 2 bases, the J end by 6 bases, with 11 bases between. There are 13 residues in the CDR3. The CDR3 here is CASSYELAVEQYF. CDR3 nucleotides: TGTGCCAGCAGTTACGAATTAGCGGTCGAGCAGTACTTC.